This TCR beta chain was found in a study of blood T cells in healthy people across ages. Each donor had ten milliliters of peripheral blood drawn. J was trimmed by 2 bases and V by 0 bases; bases with no gene match: 7. There are 18 residues in the CDR3. Per the germline V gene, CDR1 is SGHRS and CDR2 is YFSETQ. Next came a second PCR, run for about 6 to 12 cycles, which used a sample-barcoded 5' primer along with a J-beta primer mix. MiXCR was run by TCRdb on the 5' RACE reads, yielding one entry per CDR3 protein. In the table there are roughly 700,000 distinct CDR3 sequences, 25% of which are singletons. The data also belong to a second study, concerning T cells of mothers and their children.

The clonotype comes from a boy younger than 18 in good health. The sample comprised blood. This chain links TRBV5-1 with TRBJ2-3; the match to TRBD2 covers 12 bases. CDR3 coding DNA: TGCGCCAGCAGCTTGGTGACGACTAGCGGGAGAAACACAGATACGCAGTATTTT. It is translated as CASSLVTTSGRNTDTQYF.